Each of the 25 T cell receptor beta chains below was sequenced from the same sample in a study of blood T cell repertoires in COVID-19. Repertoires were generated with immunoSEQ multiplex PCR, while TCRdb's copy carries only in-frame clones and drops some. Of 35,000 to 45,000 clones in the sample, 92% were seen once. Material: peripheral blood. The receptors were gathered from a man aged 50 to 60 with active COVID-19.

This chain connects TRBV18 to TRBJ2-7; TRBD1 matches at 9 bases. Germline-derived CDR1 and CDR2 are KGHSH and LQKENI. CDR3 length: 15 amino acids. The trim removed 2 bases at V and 3 bases at J, leaving 5 bases unmatched. CDR3 loop: CASSPKGQGFYEQYF. The CDR3, as DNA: TGTGCCAGCTCACCAAAGGGACAGGGTTTCTACGAGCAGTACTTC.

V gene TRBV5-1 combines with J gene TRBJ2-1; 9 bases are a match to TRBD2. The germline V gene encodes CDR1 SGHRS and CDR2 YFSETQ. The CDR3 totals 14 residues. V gave up 4 bases and J gave up 13 bases; unmatched junction bases: 12. As DNA, the CDR3 is TGCGCCAGCAGCCCTGGTGATAGCGGGAGAGGTCAGTTCTTC. Translated: CASSPGDSGRGQFF.

The chain carries TRBV7-3 and TRBJ2-2; D remains ambiguous. CDR3 size: 14 residues. CDR1 is SGHTA and CDR2 is FQGTGA in the germline V gene. Trimming cost V 0 bases and J 2 bases, with 4 bases left between them. The CDR3 DNA sequence: TGTGCCAGCAGCTTAACCAGAAACACCGGGGAGCTGTTTTTT. Amino acids: CASSLTRNTGELFF.

The count of this clone is one. The J gene is TRBJ2-5, the V gene TRBV11-3; 11 bases align to TRBD2. With 5 bases clipped from V and 4 bases from J, the junction kept 6 bases outside the gene matches. The CDR3 covers 15 residues. Germline V gene sequence: CDR1 SGHNT, CDR2 YENEEA. CDR3 loop: CASSPGLAEGETQYF. CDR3 bases: TGTGCCAGCAGCCCGGGACTAGCGGAGGGAGAGACCCAGTACTTC.

The J gene is TRBJ2-1, the V gene TRBV24-1; 8 nucleotides line up with TRBD1. V lost 0 bases and J lost 4; bases outside the gene matches: 1. From germline, CDR1 is KGHDR and CDR2 SFDVKD. This CDR3 is 15 amino acids long. CDR3 in amino acids: CATSDLQGAYNEQFF. CDR3 DNA sequence: TGTGCCACCAGTGATTTGCAGGGGGCTTACAATGAGCAGTTCTTC.

This clone has only a few counts. The V and J genes are TRBV5-1 and TRBJ2-1; D not resolved. V shed 7 bases and J shed 0 bases, with 14 bases lying between them. CDR3 length equals 15 residues. Germline CDR1 is SGHRS and CDR2 is YFSETQ. The CDR3 spells CASSRRLSSYNEQFF. CDR3 coding DNA: TGCGCCAGCTCGCGTCGCTTGAGCTCCTACAATGAGCAGTTCTTC.

The rearrangement uses TRBV6-1 and TRBJ2-1, with TRBD1 matching 8 bases. CDR1 is MNHNS and CDR2 is SASEGT in the germline V gene. Trimming removed 3 bases from V and 12 bases from J; junction bases left unmatched: 10. The CDR3 has 14 amino acids. The CDR3 DNA follows: TGTGCCAGCAGTGATGGGACAGGTGAGGGCTTGCAGTTCTTC. It encodes CASSDGTGEGLQFF.

This clone was found once. V is TRBV19 and J is TRBJ2-7; TRBD2 agrees at 10 bases. V was pared by 6 bases and J by 6 bases, with 11 bases of the junction left unmatched. Germline CDR1 reads LNHDA; CDR2 reads SQIVND (reference sequence). The CDR3 consists of 15 residues. For the CDR3, the DNA is TGTGCCAGTAGCGCTGCTAGCGGGAGATTCTCCGAGCAGTACTTC. Its protein is CASSAASGRFSEQYF. The full variable domain, rest sourced from reference TRBV19 and TRBJ2-7, is DGGITQSPKYLFRKEGQNVTLSCEQNLNHDAMYWYRQDPGQGLRLIYYSQIVNDFQKGDIAEGYSVSREKKESFPLTVTSAQKNPTAFYLCASSAASGRFSEQYFGPGTRLTVT.

V gene TRBV7-6 combines with J gene TRBJ2-1; 10 bases are shared with TRBD2. Trimming removed 4 bases from V and 5 bases from J; junction bases left unmatched: 17. The CDR3 extends over 19 amino acids. Germline CDR1 and CDR2: SGHVS and FNYEAQ. DNA for the CDR3: TGTGCCAGCAGCTCAGGCCTGGGCGCTAGGACTAGCGGAAACAATGAGCAGTTCTTC. This gives the protein CASSSGLGARTSGNNEQFF.

V usage is TRBV5-1 and J usage is TRBJ2-2; 10 nucleotides agree with TRBD2. The CDR3 extends over 17 amino acids. V lost 4 bases and J lost 1; bases outside the gene matches: 7. Germline V gene sequence: CDR1 SGHRS, CDR2 YFSETQ. The CDR3 sequence is CASSARTSGQNTGELFF. The DNA for the CDR3 is TGCGCCAGCAGCGCCCGGACTAGCGGACAGAACACCGGGGAGCTGTTTTTT.

The rearrangement links TRBV2 to TRBJ2-2; the match to TRBD2 covers 11 bases. This CDR3 has 16 residues. Germline-derived CDR1 and CDR2 are SNHLY and FYNNEI. With 3 bases clipped from V and 7 bases from J, the junction kept 7 bases outside the gene matches. The DNA of the CDR3 is TGTGCCAGCAGTGAGGTAGCGGGAGGGCCCGGCGGGGAGCTGTTTTTT. Translating gives CASSEVAGGPGGELFF. Variable domain in full (rest from reference TRBV2 and TRBJ2-2): EPEVTQTPSHQVTQMGQEVILRCVPISNHLYFYWYRQILGQKVEFLVSFYNNEISEKSEIFDDQFSVERPDGSNFTLKIRSTKLEDSAMYFCASSEVAGGPGGELFFGEGSRLTVL.

The rearrangement uses TRBV18 and TRBJ2-5, with 9 bases matching TRBD1. The CDR3 runs to 15 residues. From germline, CDR1 is KGHSH and CDR2 LQKENI. Germline trimming cut 0 bases from V and 5 bases from J; bases unmatched to any gene: 4. CDR3 in amino acids: CASSPPGQGGETQYF. CDR3 DNA: TGTGCCAGCTCACCACCGGGACAGGGAGGCGAGACCCAGTACTTC.

The V gene is TRBV12-5, the J gene TRBJ2-1; possibly TRBD2 for D (5 bases). With 6 bases removed from V and 10 bases from J, the gap between germline ends came to 10 bases. CDR1 and CDR2 from the germline V gene are LGHNT and FRNRAP. This CDR3 has 11 residues. CDR3 sequence: CASGSSLEQFF. The CDR3 DNA reads as TGTGCTAGTGGATCTAGCTTGGAGCAGTTCTTC.

The chain uses TRBV4-1 and TRBJ1-3, with D unclear. V gave up 1 base and J gave up 1 base, with 11 bases separating them. This CDR3 has 16 residues. Germline V gene data show CDR1 as MGHRA and CDR2 as YSYEKL. The DNA for the CDR3 is TGCGCCAGCAGCCAAGTGGTTTTCGAGTCTGGAAACACCATATATTTT. It encodes CASSQVVFESGNTIYF.

The chain uses TRBV10-3 and TRBJ1-2; no clear D gene. This CDR3 spans 16 amino acids. Trimming cost V 0 bases and J 4 bases, with 15 bases left between them. The germline V gene encodes CDR1 ENHRY and CDR2 SYGVKD. CDR3 bases: TGTGCCATCAGTGAGTCGAGGAGGGCGGAGGGCTATGGCTACACCTTC. This translates into CAISESRRAEGYGYTF.

The sample holds one count of this clone. The genes are TRBV6-1 and TRBJ2-3, with 11 bases fitting TRBD2. CDR1 MNHNS and CDR2 SASEGT come from the germline V gene. V gave up 4 bases and J gave up 7 bases; unmatched junction bases: 10. This CDR3 comprises 16 residues. The CDR3 sequence is CASSGHSGRATNTQYF. CDR3 coding DNA: TGTGCCAGCAGTGGGCATAGCGGGAGGGCCACGAATACGCAGTATTTT.

This sequence joins TRBV5-6 and TRBJ2-3, with TRBD2 as a possible D gene (7 bases). Trimming shortened V by 3 bases and J by 5 bases, and 16 bases separated the two germline ends. The CDR3 extends over 15 amino acids. CDR1 and CDR2 from the germline V gene are SGHDT and YYEEEE. The CDR3 loop reads CASSYLSGGGDTQYF. In DNA, the CDR3 is TGTGCCAGCAGCTATCTTTCGGGGGGCGGAGATACGCAGTATTTT.

The rearrangement uses TRBV6-1 and TRBJ2-2, with D maybe TRBD2 (6 bases). The CDR3 is 15 amino acids. Trimming shortened V by 2 bases and J by 5 bases, and 12 bases separated the two germline ends. CDR1 is MNHNS and CDR2 is SASEGT in the germline V gene. This CDR3 reads CASSETLAGTGELFF. The DNA of the CDR3 is TGTGCCAGCAGTGAAACACTAGCAGGGACCGGGGAGCTGTTTTTT.

The chain links TRBV27 to TRBJ2-1, with D possibly being TRBD2 (6 bases). Trimming removed 5 bases at V and 8 bases at J, with 16 bases between. This CDR3 is built from 14 residues. Germline V CDR1 and CDR2: MNHEY, SMNVEV (reference sequence). In DNA form, the CDR3 reads TGTGCCAGCAGTCGGAGGGACGGAGGGGATGAGCAGTTCTTC. Translated, it gives CASSRRDGGDEQFF.

V and J are TRBV6-1 and TRBJ2-2; D is undetermined. V dropped 3 bases and J dropped 7 bases, with 3 bases sitting between them. The length of the CDR3 is 11 residues. The germline CDR1 and CDR2 sequences are MNHNS and SASEGT. In nucleotides, the CDR3 is TGTGCCAGCAGTGACATCGGGGAGCTGTTTTTT. Translation gives CASSDIGELFF.

This clone appeared once. The rearrangement joins TRBV10-3 to TRBJ1-5; weak D call: TRBD1 (6 bases). Germline-derived CDR1 and CDR2 are ENHRY and SYGVKD. Trimming left V 3 bases short and J 6 bases short, with 18 bases between. The CDR3 is 16 amino acids. The CDR3 protein is CAISDELQGVTQPQHF. The DNA of the CDR3 is TGTGCCATCAGTGATGAGTTACAGGGTGTGACTCAGCCCCAGCATTTT.

V and J are TRBV27 and TRBJ2-1; 9 bases are shared with TRBD2. The CDR3 consists of 15 residues. Germline V CDR1 and CDR2: MNHEY, SMNVEV (reference sequence). With 3 bases clipped from V and 9 bases from J, the junction kept 9 bases outside the gene matches. The CDR3 bases are TGTGCCAGCAGTTTCTTGGCGGGAGGGGTCAGTGAGCAGTTCTTC. As protein: CASSFLAGGVSEQFF.

The rearrangement uses TRBV27 and TRBJ2-3; 11 bases match TRBD2. CDR1 is MNHEY, CDR2 SMNVEV, per germline (reference sequence). Trimming took 5 bases from V and 5 from J; bases not matched to a gene: 18. This CDR3 contains 19 residues. The CDR3: CASSHPRSGRAVVIDTQYF. The CDR3 DNA reads TGTGCCAGCAGTCACCCCCGTAGCGGGAGGGCCGTCGTTATAGATACGCAGTATTTT.

This clone appeared once. The genes are TRBV5-1 and TRBJ2-7; possibly TRBD2 for D (6 bases). V was pared by 4 bases and J by 3 bases, with 11 bases between. From germline, CDR1 is SGHRS and CDR2 YFSETQ. CDR3 length equals 13 residues. The CDR3 sequence is CASSLDGGYEQYF. CDR3 DNA sequence: TGCGCCAGCAGCCTCGACGGGGGCTACGAGCAGTACTTC.

J is TRBJ2-7 and V is TRBV28, with a weak D call TRBD2 (5 bases). Germline V gene lookup returns CDR1 MDHEN and CDR2 SYDVKM. The V gene lost 5 bases and the J gene lost 0 bases, with 8 bases spanning the gap. The CDR3 runs 13 residues. The CDR3 DNA sequence: TGTGCCAGCAGTCCGGGGTCCTCCTACGAGCAGTACTTC. It encodes CASSPGSSYEQYF.